Sequencing of this TCR beta chain was carried out in a study of T cell repertoires in cytomegalovirus infection. The wider study: An indication of both CMV infection and matching HLA type came from public TCR beta signatures.

This clonotype came up a few times. TCRdb fed the reads into MiXCR, producing one record per CDR3 protein. The data contain roughly 760,000 distinct CDR3 sequences, roughly a third of them singletons. Per the germline V gene, CDR1 is LNHNV and CDR2 is YYDKDF (reference sequence). The length of the CDR3 is 16 residues. J gave up 0 bases and V 2 bases, and 0 bases lay outside the gene matches. The gene calls are TRBV15 and TRBJ2-1; 11 bases agree with TRBD2. The receptor's source is a human donor in good health (CMV status not recorded). Some clones in this sample may be carry-over from other donors' samples. Material for sequencing was PBMCs. The CDR3 loop reads CATSRLAGGSYNEQFF. The CDR3 nucleotides read TGTGCCACCAGCAGACTAGCGGGGGGCTCCTACAATGAGCAGTTCTTC.